Each of the 14 T cell receptor beta chains below was sequenced from the same sample in a study of CD8 T cells in Susac syndrome. With random hexamers, reverse transcription was performed on about 0.5 to 1 ug of RNA. TCRdb fed the immunoSEQ multiplex PCR reads into MiXCR, producing one record per CDR3 protein. This repertoire shows approximately 94,000 distinct CDR3 sequences, 95% found once; its top ten account for 0.3%. What was sequenced was CD8+ T cells from PBMCs. These receptors were taken from a human donor with Susac syndrome.

The V call is TRBV29-1, the J call TRBJ2-1, with D hard to call. Looked up from germline, CDR1 is SQVTM and CDR2 is ANQGSEA. This CDR3 is 12 amino acids long. V was trimmed by 3 bases and J by 6 bases, leaving 9 bases between them. The CDR3 nucleotides read TGCAGCGTTGATCAGAATTTCAATGAGCAGTTCTTC. Translation gives CSVDQNFNEQFF.

CDR3 nucleotides: TGTGCCAGCAGCTTAGCAGGGGACAATGAGCAGTTCTTC. The encoded protein is CASSLAGDNEQFF. This chain joins TRBV7-9 and TRBJ2-1; D perhaps matches TRBD1 (5 bases). The germline V gene encodes CDR1 SEHNR and CDR2 FQNEAQ (reference sequence). The CDR3 loop spans 13 amino acids. V was shortened by 0 bases and J by 5 bases, with 5 bases between the two germline ends.

V usage is TRBV20-1 and J usage is TRBJ2-7; D uncertain. Germline CDR1 DFQATT, CDR2 SNEGSKA (reference sequence). Trimming removed 0 bases at V and 3 bases at J, with 15 bases between. CDR3 length: 15 residues. The DNA of the CDR3 is TGCAGTGCTAGAGATCCGGCAGATAAAATCTACGAGCAGTACTTC. Its translation: CSARDPADKIYEQYF.

CDR3 sequence reads: CASSPHRSERPSNEQFF. The DNA of the CDR3 is TGTGCCAGCAGTCCACATAGGTCGGAGCGACCCTCCAATGAGCAGTTCTTC. The rearrangement links TRBV28 to TRBJ2-1; no firm D call. V was cut by 5 bases and J by 6 bases, with 23 bases left in between. The germline CDR1 and CDR2 sequences are MDHEN and SYDVKM. This CDR3 has 17 amino acids.

This rearrangement joins TRBV6-4 to TRBJ2-3; D ambiguous. The germline V gene encodes CDR1 MRHNA and CDR2 SNTAGT. This CDR3 contains 14 residues. The V and J ends lost 4 bases and 2 bases respectively, with 10 bases between them. The CDR3 DNA follows: TGTGCCAGCAGTGGGTCGGGCGACACAGATACGCAGTATTTT. Amino acid sequence: CASSGSGDTDTQYF.

This rearrangement joins TRBV28 to TRBJ2-7; 7 nucleotides agree with TRBD1. There are 15 residues in the CDR3. Trimming took 5 bases from V and 6 from J; bases not matched to a gene: 13. Germline lookup yields CDR1 MDHEN and CDR2 SYDVKM. For the CDR3, the DNA is TGTGCCAGCAGTCCCACGGGACAGTTTCCCCCCGAGCAGTACTTC. Translated: CASSPTGQFPPEQYF.

V and J are TRBV20-1 and TRBJ1-1; D perhaps matches TRBD1 (6 bases). The CDR3 totals 12 residues. With 6 bases removed from V and 13 bases from J, the gap between germline ends came to 21 bases. CDR1 is DFQATT, CDR2 SNEGSKA, per germline (reference sequence). CDR3: CSAPPRGGSNFF. DNA for the CDR3: TGCAGTGCCCCCCCCCGGGGGGGCTCGAATTTCTTT.

The genes are TRBV5-6 and TRBJ2-7; 7 bases align to TRBD1. The CDR3 sequence is 13 residues long. Losses at the gene ends were 3 bases for V and 4 bases for J; bases not matched to a gene: 4. Per germline, CDR1 SGHDT and CDR2 YYEEEE. The CDR3 coding sequence is TGTGCCAGCAGCTGGACAGGCGGGTACGAGCAGTACTTC. This encodes CASSWTGGYEQYF.

CDR3 sequence: CASKGEYNEQFF. DNA for the CDR3: TGTGCCAGCAAGGGGGAGTACAATGAGCAGTTCTTC. The chain uses TRBV7-8 and TRBJ2-1; possible D gene TRBD1, 6 bases. CDR1 is SGHVS, CDR2 FQNEAQ, per germline. Trimming removed 7 bases from V and 4 bases from J, with 8 bases in between. The CDR3 runs 12 residues.

The chain carries TRBV6-4 and TRBJ2-1, with D tentatively TRBD2 (5 bases). CDR3 size: 14 residues. Germline-derived CDR1 and CDR2 are MRHNA and SNTAGT. The V and J ends lost 2 bases and 4 bases respectively, with 9 bases between them. The CDR3: CASSDEGGYNEQFF. The CDR3 bases are TGTGCCAGCAGTGACGAGGGTGGGTACAATGAGCAGTTCTTC.

This chain connects TRBV4-1 to TRBJ2-7; D gene unclear. Trimming took 0 bases from V and 6 from J, leaving 6 bases between them. The CDR3 runs 12 residues. Looked up from germline, CDR1 is MGHRA and CDR2 is YSYEKL. The CDR3 nucleotides read TGCGCCAGCAGCCAAGATTTTGTCGAGCAGTACTTC. Its translation: CASSQDFVEQYF.

The chain has TRBV24-1 and TRBJ2-1; D is possibly TRBD1 (6 bases). This CDR3 region has 14 residues. Germline CDR1 reads KGHDR; CDR2 reads SFDVKD. Trimming cost V 5 bases and J 4 bases, with 11 bases left between them. CDR3 in amino acids: CATSGPGTYNEQFF. CDR3 DNA sequence: TGTGCCACCAGTGGACCCGGGACATACAATGAGCAGTTCTTC.

This chain connects TRBV29-1 to TRBJ1-4; D unclear. V shed 7 bases and J shed 6 bases, with 12 bases lying between them. Germline V gene data show CDR1 as SQVTM and CDR2 as ANQGSEA. This CDR3 has 12 amino acids. CDR3 in DNA: TGCAGCGCCCTGATGCAGGATGAAAAACTGTTTTTT. It encodes CSALMQDEKLFF.

The J gene is TRBJ2-1, the V gene TRBV15; 7 bases match TRBD2. The CDR3 covers 13 residues. The junction had 5 bases not matched to a gene; V was cut back by 5 bases and J by 7 bases. From germline, CDR1 is LNHNV and CDR2 YYDKDF (reference sequence). The CDR3 loop reads CATSPGLVNEQFF. CDR3 nucleotide sequence: TGTGCCACCAGCCCCGGACTAGTGAATGAGCAGTTCTTC.